What follows are 9 T cell receptor beta chains derived from one specimen sequenced in a study of glioma-infiltrating T cells after dendritic cell vaccination. Data came from immunoSEQ multiplex PCR; TCRdb stores just in-frame clones and leaves some out. Of about 64,000 clones in the sample, approximately 78% were seen once. Source: blood, taken before dendritic cell vaccination. The receptor source for this set is a human donor with glioblastoma.

The chain uses TRBV7-2 and TRBJ2-7; 9 bases match TRBD2. The V and J ends lost 5 bases and 6 bases, in that order; junction bases with no gene match: 17. The CDR3 sequence is 17 residues long. The V gene's germline CDR1 is SGHTA and CDR2 FQGNSA. CDR3 sequence (DNA): TGTGCCAGCAGCCCTCAGCGGGGGGCCCTCACGGGGGGCGAGCAGTACTTC. Translating it yields CASSPQRGALTGGEQYF. The whole variable domain, remainder taken from reference TRBV7-2 and TRBJ2-7, is GAGVSQSPSNKVTEKGKDVELRCDPISGHTALYWYRQSLGQGLEFLIYFQGNSAPDKSGLPSDRFSAERTGGSVSTLTIQRTQQEDSAVYLCASSPQRGALTGGEQYFGPGTRLTVT.

The V gene is TRBV19, the J gene TRBJ1-1, with TRBD1 matching over 10 bases. The CDR3 runs 15 residues. V lost 5 bases to trimming and J lost 6 bases; unmatched junction nucleotides: 9. Germline loops: CDR1 LNHDA, CDR2 SQIVND (reference sequence). CDR3 amino acids: CASSVTGGAIAEAFF. CDR3 coding DNA: TGTGCCAGTAGTGTGACAGGGGGCGCAATTGCTGAAGCTTTCTTT.

This clone was observed once. This chain uses TRBV4-1 with TRBJ1-1; unclear D gene. Germline V CDR1 and CDR2: MGHRA, YSYEKL. V was cut by 0 bases and J by 5 bases, with 10 bases left in between. The CDR3 is 14 residues long. The CDR3 coding sequence is TGCGCCAGCAGCCAAGATCCTCGGGTTACTGAAGCTTTCTTT. Encoded protein: CASSQDPRVTEAFF.

For the CDR3, the DNA is TGTGCCAGCAGGGATACGGGACAGCGATTCTATGGCTACACCTTC. Its translation: CASRDTGQRFYGYTF. The chain couples TRBV6-5 to TRBJ1-2; TRBD1 agrees at 7 bases. The V segment lost 6 bases and the J segment 4 bases; nucleotides outside the gene matches: 11. Germline CDR1 is MNHEY and CDR2 is SVGAGI. The CDR3 runs to 15 residues.

The chain has TRBV5-4 and TRBJ2-1; 7 positions match TRBD2. The V gene end was trimmed by 4 bases and the J gene end by 10 bases; junction bases not matched to a gene: 11. The CDR3 spans 14 residues. Germline V CDR1 and CDR2: SGHNT, YYREEE (reference sequence). The CDR3 coding sequence is TGTGCCAGCAGCGACCGATCTAGCGGCTTGGAGCAGTTCTTC. This translates into CASSDRSSGLEQFF. The complete variable domain, with remaining parts taken from reference TRBV5-4 and TRBJ2-1, reads ETGVTQSPTHLIKTRGQQVTLRCSSQSGHNTVSWYQQALGQGPQFIFQYYREEENGRGNFPPRFSGLQFPNYSSELNVNALELDDSALYLCASSDRSSGLEQFFGPGTRLTVL.

The rearrangement uses TRBV12-1 and TRBJ2-4; no check of the table's D call, TRBD1, against the DNA was made. TRBV12-1 is designated a pseudogene. There are 15 residues in the CDR3. The CDR3 sequence is CASSFQALDRGPPYF. CDR3 bases: TGTGCCAGCAGCTTTCAGGCCCTGGACAGGGGTCCCCCTTACTTC.

The chain combines TRBV28 with TRBJ2-7, with TRBD1 matching over 11 bases. V lost 5 bases to trimming and J lost 2 bases; unmatched junction nucleotides: 2. Germline CDR1 and CDR2: MDHEN and SYDVKM. This CDR3 region has 14 residues. CDR3 amino acids: CASSPGQGAYEQYF. Written as DNA, the CDR3 is TGTGCCAGCAGTCCGGGACAGGGGGCCTACGAGCAGTACTTC.

The CDR3 DNA is TGTGCCAGCAGCCACCAGGGTAACTATGGCTACACCTTC. It encodes CASSHQGNYGYTF. This chain links TRBV14 with TRBJ1-2; TRBD1 might be the D (5 bases). CDR3 size: 13 residues. Germline CDR1 reads SGHDN; CDR2 reads FVKESK. V lost 3 bases to trimming and J lost 1 base, with 6 bases between them. Variable domain in full (rest from reference TRBV14 and TRBJ1-2): EAGVTQFPSHSVIEKGQTVTLRCDPISGHDNLYWYRRVMGKEIKFLLHFVKESKQDESGMPNNRFLAERTGGTYSTLKVQPAELEDSGVYFCASSHQGNYGYTFGSGTRLTVV.

The rearrangement links TRBV28 to TRBJ2-7; 12 bases agree with TRBD2. Germline assignment: CDR1 MDHEN and CDR2 SYDVKM. V was clipped by 4 bases and J by 0 bases; unmatched bases: 10. This CDR3 region has 18 residues. This CDR3 is CASSSLGLAGPLSYEQYF. The CDR3 DNA is TGTGCCAGCAGTTCACTCGGACTAGCGGGGCCCCTCTCCTACGAGCAGTACTTC.